This TCR beta chain was obtained from a study of long-term antiretroviral therapy in people with HIV. Survey-level resolution applied to immunoSEQ assay v3.0. Profiling relied on immunoSEQ multiplex PCR, and the TCRdb table lists in-frame clones only, not all of them. The sample includes fewer than 40,000 clones, about 97% of them seen just once. No donor had fewer than one pre-ART PBMC sample or fewer than two post-ART PBMC samples. CDR1 and CDR2 (germline): SGHKS, YYEKEE (reference sequence). Trimming left V 4 bases short and J 6 bases short, with 19 bases between. This CDR3 spans 15 amino acids. This specimen was unsorted PBMCs, taken 6.9 years after starting antiretroviral therapy. The source is a man in his thirties or forties with HIV. The rearrangement links TRBV5-5 to TRBJ1-1, with TRBD1 as a possible D gene (6 bases). CDR3 nucleotide sequence: TGTGCCAGCAGCCTGGCTCTTGGTAGGGGGGCTGAAGCTTTCTTT. Encoded protein: CASSLALGRGAEAFF.